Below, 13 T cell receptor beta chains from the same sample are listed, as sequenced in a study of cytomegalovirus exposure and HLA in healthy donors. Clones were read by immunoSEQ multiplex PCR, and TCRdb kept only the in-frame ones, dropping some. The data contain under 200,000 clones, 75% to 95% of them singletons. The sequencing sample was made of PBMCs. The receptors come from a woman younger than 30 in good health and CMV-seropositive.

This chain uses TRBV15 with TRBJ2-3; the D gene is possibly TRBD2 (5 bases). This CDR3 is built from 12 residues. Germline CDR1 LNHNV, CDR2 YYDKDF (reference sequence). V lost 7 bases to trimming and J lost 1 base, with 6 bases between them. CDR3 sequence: CATTRGTDTQYF. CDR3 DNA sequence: TGTGCCACCACGCGGGGCACAGATACGCAGTATTTT.

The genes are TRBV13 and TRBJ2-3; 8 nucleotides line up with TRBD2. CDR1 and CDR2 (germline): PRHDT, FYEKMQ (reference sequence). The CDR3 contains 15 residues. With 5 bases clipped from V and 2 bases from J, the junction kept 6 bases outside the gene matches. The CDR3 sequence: CASSLRGGATDTQYF. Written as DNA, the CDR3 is TGTGCCAGCAGCCTACGGGGGGGAGCCACAGATACGCAGTATTTT. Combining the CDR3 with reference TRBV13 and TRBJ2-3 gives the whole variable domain AAGVIQSPRHLIKEKRETATLKCYPIPRHDTVYWYQQGPGQDPQFLISFYEKMQSDKGSIPDRFSAQQFSDYHSELNMSSLELGDSALYFCASSLRGGATDTQYFGPGTRLTVL.

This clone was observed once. The CDR3 loop is CSVGAPEQFF. DNA for the CDR3: TGCAGTGTGGGGGCGCCCGAGCAGTTCTTC. The chain employs TRBV20-1 and TRBJ2-1; D is possibly TRBD1 (6 bases). This CDR3 spans 10 amino acids. The ends were cut back, 7 bases at V and 10 bases at J, with 11 bases in the middle. Germline V CDR1 and CDR2: DFQATT, SNEGSKA (reference sequence).

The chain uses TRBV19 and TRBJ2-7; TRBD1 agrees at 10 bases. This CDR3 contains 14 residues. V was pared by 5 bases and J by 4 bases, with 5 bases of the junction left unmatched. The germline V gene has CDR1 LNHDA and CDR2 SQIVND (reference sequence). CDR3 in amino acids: CASSAGTGAYEQYF. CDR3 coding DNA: TGTGCCAGTAGTGCCGGGACAGGGGCGTACGAGCAGTACTTC.

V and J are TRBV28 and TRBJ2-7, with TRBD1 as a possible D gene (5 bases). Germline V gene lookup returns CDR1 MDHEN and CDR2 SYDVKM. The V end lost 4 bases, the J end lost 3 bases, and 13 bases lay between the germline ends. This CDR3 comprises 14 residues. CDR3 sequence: CASSSQTRVYEQYF. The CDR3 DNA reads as TGTGCCAGCAGTTCCCAGACCAGGGTCTACGAGCAGTACTTC.

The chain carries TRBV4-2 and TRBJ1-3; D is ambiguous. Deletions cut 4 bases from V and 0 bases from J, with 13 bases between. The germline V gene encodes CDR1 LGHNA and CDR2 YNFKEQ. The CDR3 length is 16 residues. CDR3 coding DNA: TGTGCCAGCAGCCGAGATACCCCGAGCTCTGGAAACACCATATATTTT. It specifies CASSRDTPSSGNTIYF.

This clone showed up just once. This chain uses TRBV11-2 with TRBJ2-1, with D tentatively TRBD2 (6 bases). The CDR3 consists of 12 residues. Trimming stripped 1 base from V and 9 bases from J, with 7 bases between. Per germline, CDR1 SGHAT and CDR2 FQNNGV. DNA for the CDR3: TGTGCCAGCAGCTTAGCGGGGGTTGAGCAGTTCTTC. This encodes CASSLAGVEQFF.

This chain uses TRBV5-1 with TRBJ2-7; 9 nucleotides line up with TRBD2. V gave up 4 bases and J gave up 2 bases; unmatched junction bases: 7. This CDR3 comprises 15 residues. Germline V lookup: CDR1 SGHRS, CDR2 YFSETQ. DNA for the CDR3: TGCGCCAGCAGCATCATAGCGGGGGACCCCTACGAGCAGTACTTC. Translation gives CASSIIAGDPYEQYF.

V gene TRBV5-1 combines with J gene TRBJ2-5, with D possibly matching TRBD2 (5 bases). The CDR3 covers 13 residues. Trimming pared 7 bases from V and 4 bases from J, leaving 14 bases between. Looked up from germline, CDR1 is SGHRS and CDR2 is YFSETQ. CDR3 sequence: CASGRGLAETQYF. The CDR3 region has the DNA TGCGCCAGCGGCAGAGGGCTTGCAGAGACCCAGTACTTC.

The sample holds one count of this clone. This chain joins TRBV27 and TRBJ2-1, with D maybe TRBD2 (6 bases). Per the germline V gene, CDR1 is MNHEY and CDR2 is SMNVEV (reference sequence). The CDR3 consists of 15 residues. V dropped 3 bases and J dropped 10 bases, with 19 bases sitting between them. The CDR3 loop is CASSFLGLSSREQFF. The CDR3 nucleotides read TGTGCCAGCAGTTTTCTAGGACTATCCTCCCGAGAGCAGTTCTTC.

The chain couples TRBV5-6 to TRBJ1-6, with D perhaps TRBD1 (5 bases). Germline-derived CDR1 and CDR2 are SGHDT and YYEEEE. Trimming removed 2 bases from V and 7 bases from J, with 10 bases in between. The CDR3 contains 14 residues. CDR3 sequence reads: CASSFGGGNSPLHF. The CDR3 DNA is TGTGCCAGCAGCTTCGGGGGTGGCAATTCACCCCTCCACTTT. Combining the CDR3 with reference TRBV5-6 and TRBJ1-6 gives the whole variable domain DAGVTQSPTHLIKTRGQQVTLRCSPKSGHDTVSWYQQALGQGPQFIFQYYEEEERQRGNFPDRFSGHQFPNYSSELNVNALLLGDSALYLCASSFGGGNSPLHFGNGTRLTVT.

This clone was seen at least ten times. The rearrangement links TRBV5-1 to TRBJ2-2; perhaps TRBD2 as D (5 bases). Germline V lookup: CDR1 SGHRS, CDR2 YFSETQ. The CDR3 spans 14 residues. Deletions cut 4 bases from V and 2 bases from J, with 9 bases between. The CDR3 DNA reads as TGCGCCAGCAGCGGCGGACTTAACACCGGGGAGCTGTTTTTT. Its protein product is CASSGGLNTGELFF.

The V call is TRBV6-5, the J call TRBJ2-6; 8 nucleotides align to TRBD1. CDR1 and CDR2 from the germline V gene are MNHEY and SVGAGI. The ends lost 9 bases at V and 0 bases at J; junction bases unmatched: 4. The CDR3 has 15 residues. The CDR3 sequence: CASRDRTSGANVLTF. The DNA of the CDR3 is TGTGCCAGTAGGGACAGGACCTCTGGGGCCAACGTCCTGACTTTC.